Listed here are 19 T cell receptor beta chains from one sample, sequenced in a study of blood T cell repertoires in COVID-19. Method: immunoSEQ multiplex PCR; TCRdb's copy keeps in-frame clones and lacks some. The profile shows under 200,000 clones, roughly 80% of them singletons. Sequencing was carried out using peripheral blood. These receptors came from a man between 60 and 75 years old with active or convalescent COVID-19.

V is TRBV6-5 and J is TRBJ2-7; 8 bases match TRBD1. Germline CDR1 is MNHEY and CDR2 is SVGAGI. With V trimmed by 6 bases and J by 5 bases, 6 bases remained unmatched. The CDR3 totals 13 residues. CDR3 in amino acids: CASRRGQAHEQYF. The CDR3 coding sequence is TGTGCCAGCAGGCGGGGACAGGCCCACGAGCAGTACTTC.

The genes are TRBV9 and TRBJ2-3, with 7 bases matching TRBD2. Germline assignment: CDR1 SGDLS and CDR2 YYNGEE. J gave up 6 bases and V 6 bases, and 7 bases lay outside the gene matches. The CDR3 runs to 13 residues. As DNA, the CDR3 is TGTGCCAGCACGACCGGGCGGGAGGATACGCAGTATTTT. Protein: CASTTGREDTQYF. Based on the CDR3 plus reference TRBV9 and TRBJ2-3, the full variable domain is DSGVTQTPKHLITATGQRVTLRCSPRSGDLSVYWYQQSLDQGLQFLIQYYNGEERAKGNILERFSAQQFPDLHSELNLSSLELGDSALYFCASTTGREDTQYFGPGTRLTVL.

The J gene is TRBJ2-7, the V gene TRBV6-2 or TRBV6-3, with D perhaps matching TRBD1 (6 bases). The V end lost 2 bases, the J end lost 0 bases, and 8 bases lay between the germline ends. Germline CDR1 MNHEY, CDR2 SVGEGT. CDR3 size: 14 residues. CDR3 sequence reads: CASSYQDSSYEQYF. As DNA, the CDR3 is TGTGCCAGCAGTTACCAGGACAGCTCCTACGAGCAGTACTTC.

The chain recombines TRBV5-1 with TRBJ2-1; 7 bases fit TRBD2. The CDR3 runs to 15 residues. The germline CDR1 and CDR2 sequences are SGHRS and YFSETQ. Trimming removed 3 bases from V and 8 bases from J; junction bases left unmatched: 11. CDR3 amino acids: CASSSATSRGDEQFF. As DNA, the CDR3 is TGCGCCAGCAGCTCCGCGACTAGCCGGGGCGATGAGCAGTTCTTC.

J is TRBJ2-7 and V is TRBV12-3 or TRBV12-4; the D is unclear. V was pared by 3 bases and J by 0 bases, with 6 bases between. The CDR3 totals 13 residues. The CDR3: CASSFAVSYEQYF. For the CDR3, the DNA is TGTGCCAGCAGTTTCGCAGTCTCCTACGAGCAGTACTTC.

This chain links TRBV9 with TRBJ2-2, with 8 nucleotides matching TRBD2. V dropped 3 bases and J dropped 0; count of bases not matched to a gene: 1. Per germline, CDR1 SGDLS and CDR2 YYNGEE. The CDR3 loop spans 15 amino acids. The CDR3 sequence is CASSGLAPNTGELFF. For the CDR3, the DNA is TGTGCCAGCAGCGGACTAGCGCCGAACACCGGGGAGCTGTTTTTT. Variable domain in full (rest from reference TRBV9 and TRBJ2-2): DSGVTQTPKHLITATGQRVTLRCSPRSGDLSVYWYQQSLDQGLQFLIQYYNGEERAKGNILERFSAQQFPDLHSELNLSSLELGDSALYFCASSGLAPNTGELFFGEGSRLTVL.

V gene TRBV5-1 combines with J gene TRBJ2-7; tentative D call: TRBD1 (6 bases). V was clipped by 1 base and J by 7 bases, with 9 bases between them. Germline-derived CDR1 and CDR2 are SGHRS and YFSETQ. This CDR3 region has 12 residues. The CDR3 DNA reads TGCGCCAGCAGCTTGTTAGGGGGAGAGCAGTACTTC. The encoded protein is CASSLLGGEQYF.

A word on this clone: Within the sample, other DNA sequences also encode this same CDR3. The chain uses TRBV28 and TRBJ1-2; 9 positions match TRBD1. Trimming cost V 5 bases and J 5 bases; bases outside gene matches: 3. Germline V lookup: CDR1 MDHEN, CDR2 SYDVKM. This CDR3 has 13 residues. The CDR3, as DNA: TGTGCCAGCAGTCTACAGGGGGCGTATGGCTACACCTTC. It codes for CASSLQGAYGYTF.

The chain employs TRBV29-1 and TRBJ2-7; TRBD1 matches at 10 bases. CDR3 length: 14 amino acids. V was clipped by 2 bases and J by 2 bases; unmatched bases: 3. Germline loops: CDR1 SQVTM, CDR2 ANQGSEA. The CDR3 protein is CSVETTGGTYEQYF. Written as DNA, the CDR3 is TGCAGCGTTGAAACGACAGGGGGCACCTACGAGCAGTACTTC.

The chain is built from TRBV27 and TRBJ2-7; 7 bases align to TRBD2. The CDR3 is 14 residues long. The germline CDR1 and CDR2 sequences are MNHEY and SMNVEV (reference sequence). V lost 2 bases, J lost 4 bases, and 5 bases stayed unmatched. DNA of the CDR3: TGTGCCAGCAGTTTAATGTCGCGGGAGTACGAGCAGTACTTC. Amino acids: CASSLMSREYEQYF.

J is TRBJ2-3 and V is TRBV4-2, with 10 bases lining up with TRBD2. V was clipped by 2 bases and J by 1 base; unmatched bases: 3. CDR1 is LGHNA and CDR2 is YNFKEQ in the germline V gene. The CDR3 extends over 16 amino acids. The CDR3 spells CASSQLAGEGTDTQYF. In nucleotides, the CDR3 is TGTGCCAGCAGCCAACTAGCGGGAGAAGGCACAGATACGCAGTATTTT.

This CDR3 is CASSLSGRAGYNEQFF. CDR3 bases: TGTGCCAGCAGCCTCTCTGGGCGAGCTGGTTATAATGAGCAGTTCTTC. The gene calls are TRBV14 and TRBJ2-1; no clear D gene. Germline V gene lookup returns CDR1 SGHDN and CDR2 FVKESK. This CDR3 has 16 residues. Deletions cut 4 bases from V and 7 bases from J, with 20 bases between.

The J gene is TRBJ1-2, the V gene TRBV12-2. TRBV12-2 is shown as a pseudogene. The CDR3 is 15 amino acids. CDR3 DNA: TGTGCAAGTCGCTTTAGTAGGGGAGGTAACTATGGCTACACCTTC. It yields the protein CASRFSRGGNYGYTF.

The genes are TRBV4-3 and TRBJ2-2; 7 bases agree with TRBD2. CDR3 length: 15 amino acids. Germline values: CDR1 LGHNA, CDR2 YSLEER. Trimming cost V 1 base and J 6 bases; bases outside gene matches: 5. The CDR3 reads CASSQASGGAGELFF. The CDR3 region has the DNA TGCGCCAGCAGCCAAGCGAGTGGGGGGGCCGGGGAGCTGTTTTTT.

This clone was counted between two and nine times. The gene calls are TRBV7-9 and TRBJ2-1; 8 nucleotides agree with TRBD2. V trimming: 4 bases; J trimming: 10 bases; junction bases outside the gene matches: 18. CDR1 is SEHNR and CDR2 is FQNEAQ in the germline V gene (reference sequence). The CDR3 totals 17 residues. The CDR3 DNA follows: TGTGCCAGCAGCTCATCTCGGGGGGTAGCGGGGCTTTCCGAGCAGTTCTTC. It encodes CASSSSRGVAGLSEQFF.

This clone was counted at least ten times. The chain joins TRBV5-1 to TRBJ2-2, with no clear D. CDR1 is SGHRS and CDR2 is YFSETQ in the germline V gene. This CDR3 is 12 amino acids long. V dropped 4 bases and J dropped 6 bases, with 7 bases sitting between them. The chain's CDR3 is CASSLLPGELFF. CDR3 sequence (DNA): TGCGCCAGCAGCCTATTGCCCGGGGAGCTGTTTTTT.

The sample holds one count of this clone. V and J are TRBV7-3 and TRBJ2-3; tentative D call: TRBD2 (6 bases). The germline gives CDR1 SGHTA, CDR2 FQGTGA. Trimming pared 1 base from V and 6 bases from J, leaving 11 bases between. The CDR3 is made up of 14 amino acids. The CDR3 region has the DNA TGTGCCAGCAGCTTAAGTGGGGGGTCGGATACGCAGTATTTT. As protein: CASSLSGGSDTQYF.

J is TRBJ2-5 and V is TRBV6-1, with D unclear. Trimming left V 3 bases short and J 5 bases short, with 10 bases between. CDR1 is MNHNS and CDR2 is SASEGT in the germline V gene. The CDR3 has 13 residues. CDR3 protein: CASSDPRSETQYF. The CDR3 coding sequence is TGTGCCAGCAGTGACCCACGGTCGGAGACCCAGTACTTC.

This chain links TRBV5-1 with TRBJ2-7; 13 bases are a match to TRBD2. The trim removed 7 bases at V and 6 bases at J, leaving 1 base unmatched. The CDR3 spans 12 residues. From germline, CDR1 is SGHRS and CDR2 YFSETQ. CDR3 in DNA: TGCGCCAGCCGACTAGCGGGAGGCGAGCAGTACTTC. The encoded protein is CASRLAGGEQYF.